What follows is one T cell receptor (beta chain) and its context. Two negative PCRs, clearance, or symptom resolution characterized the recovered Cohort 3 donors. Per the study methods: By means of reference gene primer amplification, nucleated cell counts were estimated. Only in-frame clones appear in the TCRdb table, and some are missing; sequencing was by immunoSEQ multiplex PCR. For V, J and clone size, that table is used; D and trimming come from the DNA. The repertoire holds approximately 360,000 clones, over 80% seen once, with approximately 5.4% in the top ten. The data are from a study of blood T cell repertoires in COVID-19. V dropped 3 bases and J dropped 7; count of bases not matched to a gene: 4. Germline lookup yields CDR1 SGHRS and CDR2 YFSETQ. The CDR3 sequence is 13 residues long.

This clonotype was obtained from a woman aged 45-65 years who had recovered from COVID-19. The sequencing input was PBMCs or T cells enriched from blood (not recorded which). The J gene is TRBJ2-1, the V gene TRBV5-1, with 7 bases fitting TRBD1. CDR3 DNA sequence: TGCGCCAGCAGCTCAACAGGGGTTAATGAGCAGTTCTTC. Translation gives CASSSTGVNEQFF.